Sequencing of this T cell receptor (beta chain) was carried out in a study of identical twins. Broader study findings: Out-of-frame TCR alpha sharing observed in monozygotic twins exceeded model estimates. Part of the zero-insertion signal could reflect confounding by invariant MAIT and iNKT cells. Insertion counts were lower in abundant cord blood beta clonotypes, a trend that memory repertoires did not show.

A word on this clonotype: What it binds is not known.

Template switching, a step in the protocol, added a universal primer site, and cDNA carried unique molecular identifiers. TCRdb independently ran MiXCR on the 5' RACE reads; one entry per CDR3 protein. The data hold 350,000 to 500,000 distinct CDR3 sequences, with 18% observed a single time. V was trimmed by 4 bases and J by 4 bases, leaving 19 bases between them. The CDR3 has 16 amino acids. Germline CDR1 is MDHEN and CDR2 is SYDVKM. The chain has TRBV28 and TRBJ1-1; D might be TRBD1 (5 bases). This receptor was taken from a man between 50 and 59 years old in good health. The sample taken for sequencing was naive T cells sorted from blood. The CDR3 nucleotides are TGTGCCAGCAGTTCCCCTATGGGGGGTCGGGGCACTGAAGCTTTCTTT. Its protein is CASSSPMGGRGTEAFF. The full variable domain, with the rest looked up from reference TRBV28 and TRBJ1-1, is DVKVTQSSRYLVKRTGEKVFLECVQDMDHENMFWYRQDPGLGLRLIYFSYDVKMKEKGDIPEGYSVSREKKERFSLILESASTNQTSMYLCASSSPMGGRGTEAFFGQGTRLTVV.